The present T cell receptor beta chain was sequenced within a study of blood T cell repertoires in COVID-19. This clone was recorded only once. Compared with germline, one end of the junction differs, possibly owing to a read error. The repertoire was sequenced with immunoSEQ multiplex PCR; TCRdb's copy has only in-frame clones and lacks some. The sample lists approximately 260,000 clones; more than 80% were seen once. CDR1 is SGHTA, CDR2 FQGNSA, per germline. The CDR3 runs 16 residues. The chain uses TRBV7-2 and TRBJ2-1; TRBD2 agrees at 7 bases. This receptor was identified in a woman in her forties with acute or convalescent COVID-19. Sequencing was done on a sample of peripheral blood. The chain's CDR3 is CASSLAWRGTYTEQFF. The DNA of the CDR3 is TGTGCCAGCAGCTTAGCCTGGCGGGGGACCTACACTGAGCAGTTCTTC.